This TCR beta chain originates from a study of tumor-infiltrating lymphocytes in primary liver carcinoma. In regard to this clonotype: Without the conserved terminal phenylalanine or tryptophan, this CDR3 likely stems from a read error.

CDR3 length: 17 amino acids. V lost 5 bases and J lost 4; bases outside the gene matches: 14. Per germline, CDR1 SGHAT and CDR2 FQNNGV. RNA and DNA were co-extracted from roughly 20-30 mg of unsorted bulk tissue. From approximately 500 ng total RNA, TCR beta cDNA was generated with a primer in the constant region. Library construction for TCR beta comprised three nested multiplex PCR rounds performed with slightly modified ARM-PCR. A C-beta reverse primer was combined with TRBV1-TRBV30 forward primers in the first two PCR rounds, and each round had roughly 11 cycles. MiXCR, applied by TCRdb to the multiplex PCR reads, yields one record per CDR3 protein. Here the sample spans about 84,000 distinct CDR3 sequences, 55% to 85% being singletons.

This receptor was taken from a man aged 40-49 years with primary liver carcinoma and hepatitis B virus infection. The chain is built from TRBV11-2 and TRBJ1-1; TRBD1 aligns across 9 bases. Sequencing input: liver tumor tissue from sampling region 1. Stated subset: tumor region T1, superior pole. The CDR3 reads CASSRMGGQGLGTEAFY. In DNA, the CDR3 is TGTGCCAGCAGCCGAATGGGGGGACAGGGCCTCGGCACTGAAGCTTTCTAT.